This T cell receptor (beta chain) was profiled in a study of blood T cells in healthy people across ages. Notes on the study in general: Bulk PBMC profiling left naive and antigen-experienced comparisons inconclusive.

Then a second PCR, running about 7 to 11 cycles, was carried out with a sample-barcoded 5' primer and a J-beta primer mix. Sequencing recovered at least 2.5 million CDR3-containing paired-end reads from each sample. TCRdb re-called the 5' RACE reads through MiXCR, storing one row per CDR3 protein. There are 750,000 to 950,000 distinct CDR3 sequences in the sample; 25% to 30% occur only once, and 3% lies in the top ten. The amount of total RNA extracted per sample was at least 5.5 micrograms. The CDR3 loop spans 16 amino acids. The germline gives CDR1 MDHEN, CDR2 SYDVKM. Trimming left V 2 bases short and J 4 bases short, with 15 bases between. Regarding this clonotype: Antigen specificity is unknown.

This same sample was also part of a study on T cells of mothers and their children. This second study says: Pairs that are related and pairs that are unrelated have TCR recombination output shaped similarly by thymic selection.

The clonotype was recovered from a boy between 5 and 17 years old in good health. Input material: blood. The genes are TRBV28 and TRBJ2-1, with D perhaps TRBD1 or TRBD2 (5 bases each). CDR3 loop: CASSLKPGPFYNEQFF. CDR3 sequence (DNA): TGTGCCAGCAGTTTAAAACCGGGACCCTTTTACAATGAGCAGTTCTTC.